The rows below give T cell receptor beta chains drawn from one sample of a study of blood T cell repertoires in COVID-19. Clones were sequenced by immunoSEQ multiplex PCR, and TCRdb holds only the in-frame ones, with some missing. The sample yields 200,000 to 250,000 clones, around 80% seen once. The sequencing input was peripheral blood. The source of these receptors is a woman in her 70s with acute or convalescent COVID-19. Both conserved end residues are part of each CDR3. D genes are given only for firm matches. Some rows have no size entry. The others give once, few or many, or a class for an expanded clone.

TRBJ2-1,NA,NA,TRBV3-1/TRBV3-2,CASSSHQGSGSSYNEQFF,TGTGCCAGCAGCTCCCATCAGGGGAGCGGAAGCTCCTACAATGAGCAGTTCTTC
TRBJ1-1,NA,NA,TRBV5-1,CASNLGGNTEAFF,TGCGCCAGCAACTTGGGAGGGAACACTGAAGCTTTCTTT
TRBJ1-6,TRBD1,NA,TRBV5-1,CASRVSQGDSPLHF,TGCGCCAGCAGAGTCAGTCAGGGGGATTCACCCCTCCACTTT
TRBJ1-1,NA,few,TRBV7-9,CASSLRGQKAEAFF,TGTGCCAGCAGCTTAAGAGGACAGAAGGCTGAAGCTTTCTTT
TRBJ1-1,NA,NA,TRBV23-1,CASSQCGGNTEAFF,TGCGCCAGCAGTCAATGTGGGGGCAACACTGAAGCTTTCTTT
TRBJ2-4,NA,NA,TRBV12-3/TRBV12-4,CASSFGWGRYF,TGTGCCAGCAGTTTCGGGTGGGGCAGATACTTC
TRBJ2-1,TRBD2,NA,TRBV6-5,CASSSPTSGGLEQFF,TGTGCCAGCAGTTCCCCGACTAGCGGGGGCCTTGAGCAGTTCTTC
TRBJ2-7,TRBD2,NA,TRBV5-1,CASSPRGLAGPGEEQYF,TGCGCCAGCAGCCCAAGGGGGCTAGCGGGACCAGGGGAGGAGCAGTACTTC
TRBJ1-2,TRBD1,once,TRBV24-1,CATSDTTGMGYNYGYTF,TGTGCCACCAGTGACACGACAGGGATGGGCTATAACTATGGCTACACCTTC
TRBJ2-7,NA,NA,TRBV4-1,CASSQEGTTPDYEQYF,TGCGCCAGCAGCCAAGAAGGGACAACCCCGGACTACGAGCAGTACTTC
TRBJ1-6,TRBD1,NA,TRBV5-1,CASSLARQGKRGSPLHF,TGCGCCAGCAGCTTGGCCCGACAGGGAAAGAGGGGTTCACCCCTCCACTTT
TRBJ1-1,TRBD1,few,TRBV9,CASSDTGDLNTEAFF,TGTGCCAGCAGCGATACAGGGGACTTGAACACTGAAGCTTTCTTT